Listed below are T cell receptor beta chains from one sample, sequenced in a study of glioma-infiltrating T cells after dendritic cell vaccination. Assay: immunoSEQ multiplex PCR; the TCRdb copy retains only in-frame clones and omits some. This sample carries under 130,000 clones, more than 80% of them seen once, and the ten largest clones take approximately 12%. This specimen consisted of blood, obtained before dendritic cell vaccination. The receptors stem from a human donor with glioblastoma. The CDR3 runs from the conserved cysteine through the conserved F or W. D genes are given only for firm matches. Expanded clones are given a class, and other clones once, few, many or no size at all.

V gene,clone size,CDR3 length,J gene,D gene,CDR3 DNA,CDR3 protein
TRBV5-1,.,14,TRBJ2-1,TRBD2,TGCGCCAGCTGTCGGGGGGGGCAGGACAATGAGCAGTTCTTC,CASCRGGQDNEQFF
TRBV5-6,once,17,TRBJ2-1,.,TGTGCCAGCAGCTTGGTCGGGAGTGGGGTTTACTACAATGAGCAGTTCTTC,CASSLVGSGVYYNEQFF
TRBV6-5,.,15,TRBJ1-2,TRBD1,TGTGCCAGCAGTACCACCCCGGACAGGGGAGGTGGCTACACCTTC,CASSTTPDRGGGYTF
TRBV21-1,.,14,TRBJ2-7,.,TGTGCCAGCAGCATGACAGGACCAACCTACGAGCAGTACTTC,CASSMTGPTYEQYF
TRBV11-3,.,13,TRBJ2-7,.,TGTGCCAGCAGCTCCGGCAGGGTGGACGAGCAGTACTTC,CASSSGRVDEQYF
TRBV4-1,.,13,TRBJ2-5,.,TGCGCCAGCAGCCAGGGCGACGAAGAGACCCAGTACTTC,CASSQGDEETQYF
TRBV2,once,13,TRBJ2-7,.,TGTGCCAGCACCCGAGACAGTTACTACGAGCAGTACTTC,CASTRDSYYEQYF
TRBV5-1,.,14,TRBJ1-1,.,TGCGCCAGCAGCTTGGACGGACAGAGCGCTGAAGCTTTCTTT,CASSLDGQSAEAFF
TRBV7-2,.,14,TRBJ2-5,TRBD2,TGTGCCAGCAGCCCCGGGACTAGAAAAGAGACCCAGTACTTC,CASSPGTRKETQYF
TRBV6-1,.,13,TRBJ1-2,.,TGTGCCAGCAGTGACACCCTACAGGGCGGCTACACCTTC,CASSDTLQGGYTF
TRBV7-9,few,12,TRBJ2-7,.,TGTGCCAGCAGCAAGACAGTCTACGAGCAGTACTTC,CASSKTVYEQYF
TRBV11-2,.,16,TRBJ2-3,TRBD2,TGTGCCAGCAGCCCGGTACGGGGCGGGGGGGCAGATACGCAGTATTTT,CASSPVRGGGADTQYF
TRBV5-1,.,15,TRBJ1-1,.,TGCGCCAGCAGCTTGTCTCCGGGGGTGGACACTGAAGCTTTCTTT,CASSLSPGVDTEAFF
TRBV7-9,few,14,TRBJ2-3,.,TGTGCCAGCAGCACGTTTTGGGGCGCAGATACGCAGTATTTT,CASSTFWGADTQYF
TRBV11-1,.,13,TRBJ1-2,TRBD1,TGTGCCAGCAGCTGGGACAGGGCAGGAGGCTACACCTTC,CASSWDRAGGYTF
TRBV6-4,.,16,TRBJ2-1,TRBD2,TGTGCCAGCAGTGTGAGTGGGAGACTAGCTTACAATGAGCAGTTCTTC,CASSVSGRLAYNEQFF